One and the same sample provided the 5 T cell receptor beta chains below, sequenced in a study of beta chain features in type 1 diabetes. Antigens of these TCRs are unknown. TCRB transcripts that were expressed got sequenced, as all of the isolated RNA had been reverse transcribed. The data were produced by immunoSEQ multiplex PCR, yet TCRdb's version contains in-frame clones alone and is incomplete. The table includes about 700,000 clones, around 15% detected once. Whole-study findings and limits: TCRB CDR3 length was moderately but significantly reduced in all four CD4+ subsets of Type 1 diabetes patients.

Input material: naive CD4+ T cells from blood. These receptors were collected from a man aged 18 to 30 with type 1 diabetes.

The chain is built from TRBV14 and TRBJ2-3; weak D call: TRBD2 (5 bases). The CDR3 covers 15 residues. The germline CDR1 and CDR2 sequences are SGHDN and FVKESK. Trimming left V 3 bases short and J 1 base short, with 11 bases between. CDR3 in DNA: TGTGCCAGCAGCCAGGACTCCTCTGGCACAGATACGCAGTATTTT. This gives the protein CASSQDSSGTDTQYF.

This clone has more than one count but fewer than ten. The chain employs TRBV30 and TRBJ2-6, with no clear D. From germline, CDR1 is GTSNPN and CDR2 SVGIG (reference sequence). CDR3 length equals 15 residues. The ends were cut back, 0 bases at V and 2 bases at J, with 8 bases in the middle. CDR3 sequence: CAWSVFGTGANVLTF. The CDR3 DNA reads as TGTGCCTGGAGTGTCTTTGGGACTGGGGCCAACGTCCTGACTTTC.

This clone came up a few times. The chain is built from TRBV2 and TRBJ2-5; D may be TRBD2 (5 bases). V lost 4 bases and J 2 bases, leaving 8 bases between the germline ends. The CDR3 sequence is 13 residues long. Germline V gives CDR1 SNHLY, CDR2 FYNNEI. CDR3 DNA: TGTGCCAGCAGTGGGACTCAACAAGAGACCCAGTACTTC. The encoded protein is CASSGTQQETQYF.

This clone turned up a few times. V and J are TRBV19 and TRBJ1-6; 7 bases agree with TRBD1. CDR3 length: 10 residues. The junction had 6 bases not matched to a gene; V was cut back by 11 bases and J by 14 bases. The germline CDR1 and CDR2 sequences are LNHDA and SQIVND (reference sequence). The CDR3: CAVSGGTLHF. In DNA, the CDR3 is TGTGCCGTCTCAGGGGGGACCCTCCACTTT.

This clone was observed a few times. The chain links TRBV28 to TRBJ2-7, with TRBD1 matching 8 bases. The CDR3 totals 14 residues. J was trimmed by 3 bases and V by 6 bases; bases with no gene match: 7. Germline V gives CDR1 MDHEN, CDR2 SYDVKM. The CDR3 nucleotides read TGTGCCAGCAGCCTCCACGGACAGGGCTACGAGCAGTACTTC. The encoded protein is CASSLHGQGYEQYF.